This TCR beta chain was found in a study of beta chain features in type 1 diabetes. Sequenced material consisted of expressed TCRB transcripts (all of the isolated RNA was reverse transcribed). Here immunoSEQ multiplex PCR was the method, and the copy in TCRdb shows in-frame clones only, minus some. Found here are 150,000 to 200,000 clones, approximately 8.4% of them singletons; the top ten hold under 2.5%. As regards this clone: What it recognizes is unknown.

Study conclusions and caveats: Researchers could not determine here whether HLA type influences TCRB rearrangement.

From germline, CDR1 is SGHRS and CDR2 YFSETQ. Trimming removed 4 bases from V and 1 base from J, with 11 bases in between. CDR3 length equals 14 residues. Central memory, naive, regulatory and stem cell-like memory CD4+ cells were sorted by CD45RO/CCR7/CD25/CD127/CD95/CD27. Purity of each sorted population was above 95%. This clonotype was sampled from a woman younger than 35 in good health. The chain has TRBV5-1 and TRBJ2-5, with a weak D call TRBD1 (6 bases). The source material was central memory CD4+ T cells from blood. CDR3 coding DNA: TGCGCCAGCAGCACCGGGACACCCCAAGAGACCCAGTACTTC. The encoded protein is CASSTGTPQETQYF.